This T cell receptor (beta chain) appears in the sequencing data of a study of beta chain features in type 1 diabetes. Background on the study: Similarity in age, gender and cell yields was seen between patients and healthy donors. General study points: For patients and controls alike, PCR might favor shorter templates to the same degree. TCRB rearrangement may or may not be influenced by HLA type; here this remained unresolved. A moderate, significant TCRB CDR3 shortening appeared in type 1 diabetes across four CD4+ subsets.

Reverse transcribing all isolated RNA meant expressed TCRB transcripts were sequenced. The average read count of naive, central memory and regulatory T cell samples was several million. The repertoire was sequenced with immunoSEQ multiplex PCR; TCRdb's copy has only in-frame clones and lacks some. Of about 170,000 clones in the sample, approximately 7.8% were seen once. A few counts support this clone. The antigen is undetermined. Input material: central memory CD4+ T cells from blood. This clonotype originated in a woman between 40 and 50 years old with type 1 diabetes.

The CDR3 loop reads CASRTQGRNQPQHF. CDR3 in DNA: TGTGCCAGCAGAACACAGGGCCGCAATCAGCCCCAGCATTTT. This sequence joins TRBV28 and TRBJ1-5; tentatively, D is TRBD1 (6 bases). The V gene's germline CDR1 is MDHEN and CDR2 SYDVKM. There are 14 residues in the CDR3. Between the trimmed V and J ends, which lost 6 bases and 2 bases, there was a span of 11 bases. Based on the CDR3 plus reference TRBV28 and TRBJ1-5, the full variable domain is DVKVTQSSRYLVKRTGEKVFLECVQDMDHENMFWYRQDPGLGLRLIYFSYDVKMKEKGDIPEGYSVSREKKERFSLILESASTNQTSMYLCASRTQGRNQPQHFGDGTRLSIL.